These 14 T cell receptor beta chains were all obtained from the same sample, sequenced in a study of T cells in Graves' hyperthyroidism and ophthalmopathy. RNA transcripts yielded amplified TCR beta CDR3 regions. The TCR CDR3 was amplified in a first-round RT-PCR using the HTBI primer set. TCRdb re-called the multiplex PCR reads with MiXCR, one entry per CDR3 protein. The table lists about 590,000 distinct CDR3 sequences, approximately 15% of them singletons. The source material was blood. The receptors shown here come from a woman in her 30s with Graves' hyperthyroidism.

There are many counts of this clonotype. The chain links TRBV6-6 to TRBJ2-3, with D possibly TRBD1 on 6 matching bases. The ends were cut back, 2 bases at V and 2 bases at J, with 11 bases in the middle. The CDR3 runs 15 residues. CDR1 and CDR2 (germline): MNHNY, SVGAGI (reference sequence). The CDR3 is CASSYGQGFTDTQYF. CDR3 DNA: TGTGCCAGCAGTTACGGGCAGGGGTTCACAGATACGCAGTATTTT.

This clonotype was detected ten times or more. J is TRBJ1-1 and V is TRBV3-1; D gene unclear. V was cut by 0 bases and J by 4 bases, with 9 bases left in between. Germline loops: CDR1 LGHDT, CDR2 YNNKEL (reference sequence). This CDR3 region has 14 residues. The CDR3 loop reads CASSQDVLSTEAFF. As DNA, the CDR3 is TGTGCCAGCAGCCAAGATGTCCTGAGCACTGAAGCTTTCTTT.

The V and J genes are TRBV9 and TRBJ2-7; 7 bases match TRBD2. CDR1 is SGDLS, CDR2 YYNGEE, per germline. The CDR3 is 18 residues long. V shed 4 bases and J 0 bases; nucleotides not matched to a gene: 16. CDR3 in amino acids: CASSPGASGRHFSYEQYF. CDR3 sequence (DNA): TGTGCCAGCAGCCCTGGAGCTAGCGGCCGACATTTCTCCTACGAGCAGTACTTC.

This clonotype was observed many times. The chain links TRBV7-9 to TRBJ2-1, with TRBD2 identical over 10 bases. The CDR3 has 15 amino acids. V lost 6 bases, J lost 2 bases, and 4 bases stayed unmatched. From germline, CDR1 is SEHNR and CDR2 FQNEAQ (reference sequence). The chain's CDR3 is CASRGTSGTYNEQFF. In DNA, the CDR3 is TGTGCCAGCAGAGGAACTAGCGGGACCTACAATGAGCAGTTCTTC.

This clonotype was counted a few times. This chain uses TRBV6-4 with TRBJ2-3; tentative D call: TRBD1 (5 bases). The ends were cut back, 3 bases at V and 0 bases at J, with 7 bases in the middle. Germline V gene sequence: CDR1 MRHNA, CDR2 SNTAGT. The CDR3 runs 14 residues. DNA for the CDR3: TGTGCCAGCAGTGAGACAGCTAGCACAGATACGCAGTATTTT. It yields the protein CASSETASTDTQYF.

This clonotype has ten or more counts. The chain recombines TRBV9 with TRBJ1-1; D is unresolved. This CDR3 region has 14 residues. The V gene's germline CDR1 is SGDLS and CDR2 YYNGEE. Trimming removed 2 bases from V and 0 bases from J, with 8 bases in between. The chain's CDR3 is CASSVSSMNTEAFF. The CDR3 DNA reads TGTGCCAGCAGCGTTTCAAGCATGAACACTGAAGCTTTCTTT.

This clonotype was seen at least ten times. DNA for the CDR3: TGTGCCAGCTCACCACGGGACGGGCGAACGGAGCAGTTCTTC. Translated: CASSPRDGRTEQFF. This chain uses TRBV18 with TRBJ2-1, with D tentatively TRBD1 or TRBD2 (5 bases each). Trimming took off 1 base at V and 10 bases at J, with 14 bases between the two ends. This CDR3 region has 14 residues. CDR1 KGHSH and CDR2 LQKENI come from the germline V gene.

This clonotype was observed many times. This chain connects TRBV20-1 to TRBJ1-5; TRBD1 aligns across 12 bases. Germline lookup yields CDR1 DFQATT and CDR2 SNEGSKA (reference sequence). CDR3 length: 15 amino acids. V lost 3 bases, J lost 3 bases, and 3 bases stayed unmatched. The CDR3 DNA reads as TGCAGTGCTAGGGGACAGGGGGCCATCAATCAGCCCCAGCATTTT. This codes for CSARGQGAINQPQHF.

This clonotype was found many times. This rearrangement joins TRBV10-3 to TRBJ2-7, with 9 bases that match TRBD2. V lost 9 bases, J lost 3 bases, and 6 bases stayed unmatched. CDR1 and CDR2 (germline): ENHRY, SYGVKD. CDR3 size: 13 residues. CDR3 protein: CAIAGGQSYEQYF. Here the CDR3 DNA reads TGTGCCATAGCGGGGGGACAGAGCTACGAGCAGTACTTC.

This clonotype turned up a few times. The chain couples TRBV9 to TRBJ2-2; 10 bases are shared with TRBD2. Germline V gene data show CDR1 as SGDLS and CDR2 as YYNGEE. There are 17 residues in the CDR3. Losses at the gene ends were 0 bases for V and 7 bases for J; bases not matched to a gene: 9. The chain's CDR3 is CASSVVPSGSVFGELFF. The CDR3 DNA follows: TGTGCCAGCAGCGTAGTTCCTAGCGGGAGCGTCTTCGGGGAGCTGTTTTTT. Filled out from reference TRBV9 and TRBJ2-2, the complete variable domain reads DSGVTQTPKHLITATGQRVTLRCSPRSGDLSVYWYQQSLDQGLQFLIQYYNGEERAKGNILERFSAQQFPDLHSELNLSSLELGDSALYFCASSVVPSGSVFGELFFGEGSRLTVL.

This clonotype was detected a few times. The chain is built from TRBV28 and TRBJ2-2, with D unresolved. Germline V gene sequence: CDR1 MDHEN, CDR2 SYDVKM. The CDR3 length is 14 residues. V shed 0 bases and J shed 6 bases, with 8 bases lying between them. CDR3 DNA: TGTGCCAGCAGTTTATGGGACCGAGCCGGGGAGCTGTTTTTT. Translation: CASSLWDRAGELFF.

This clonotype came up a few times. V gene TRBV10-3 combines with J gene TRBJ2-1; 9 nucleotides agree with TRBD2. V was clipped by 3 bases and J by 8 bases; unmatched bases: 11. The CDR3 totals 16 residues. Per the germline V gene, CDR1 is ENHRY and CDR2 is SYGVKD. The DNA for the CDR3 is TGTGCCATCAGTGACGGACTAAGCGGGAGGAGCGATGAGCAGTTCTTC. The encoded protein is CAISDGLSGRSDEQFF.

This clonotype appeared many times. This chain uses TRBV24-1 with TRBJ2-7; unclear D gene. CDR1 is KGHDR, CDR2 SFDVKD, per germline. Trimming stripped 3 bases from V and 3 bases from J, with 14 bases between. There are 15 residues in the CDR3. The CDR3 region is CATSDGHPDLYEQYF. The DNA of the CDR3 is TGTGCCACCAGTGATGGTCATCCCGATCTCTACGAGCAGTACTTC.

This clonotype was recorded many times. The chain couples TRBV13 to TRBJ2-1; no definite D call. Trimming pared 0 bases from V and 8 bases from J, leaving 14 bases between. Germline V gene data show CDR1 as PRHDT and CDR2 as FYEKMQ (reference sequence). The CDR3 contains 15 residues. CDR3 amino acids: CASSLGSLGVHEQFF. DNA of the CDR3: TGTGCCAGCAGCTTAGGCTCCTTAGGTGTTCATGAGCAGTTCTTC.